A selection of T cell receptor beta chains follows, all from one sample in a study of identical twins. TCRdb passed the 5' RACE reads through MiXCR, listing each CDR3 protein once. The repertoire holds about 470,000 distinct CDR3 sequences, roughly 24% seen once, with just under 3% in the top ten. Separately, the same data were catalogued under a study of T cells expressing NK-cell markers.

Sequencing was carried out using CD4+ T cells sorted from blood. The origin of the receptors is a woman aged 18 to 35 in good health. The CDR3 runs from the conserved cysteine through the conserved F or W. Each record gives: V gene, J gene, CDR3 protein.

v_call: TRBV20-1; j_call: TRBJ2-1; cdr3_aa: CSASRPSGSLYNEQFF
v_call: TRBV5-4; j_call: TRBJ1-1; cdr3_aa: CAGRTASNTEAFF
v_call: TRBV15; j_call: TRBJ2-3; cdr3_aa: CATRGTGRGDTQYF
v_call: TRBV5-6; j_call: TRBJ2-3; cdr3_aa: CASSAGTTTDTQYF
v_call: TRBV5-1; j_call: TRBJ2-1; cdr3_aa: CASSLDFALDEQFF
v_call: TRBV15; j_call: TRBJ1-2; cdr3_aa: CATRNTGGYGYTF
v_call: TRBV20-1; j_call: TRBJ2-7; cdr3_aa: CSARTPPIREQYF
v_call: TRBV2; j_call: TRBJ2-1; cdr3_aa: CASNRGRGYNEQFF
v_call: TRBV6-5; j_call: TRBJ1-1; cdr3_aa: CASSYSGQSNTEAFF
v_call: TRBV6-2/TRBV6-3; j_call: TRBJ1-5; cdr3_aa: CASSITASGGQPQHF
v_call: TRBV9; j_call: TRBJ1-1; cdr3_aa: CASSVAMGDTEAFF
v_call: TRBV12-3/TRBV12-4; j_call: TRBJ2-5; cdr3_aa: CASSLRGTGEETQYF
v_call: TRBV10-3; j_call: TRBJ2-7; cdr3_aa: CASSEYKQGGEQYF
v_call: TRBV29-1; j_call: TRBJ1-1; cdr3_aa: CSVAGQANTEAFF
v_call: TRBV5-6; j_call: TRBJ2-7; cdr3_aa: CASSLGPVDSPYEQYF
v_call: TRBV2; j_call: TRBJ2-2; cdr3_aa: CASKWGTGELFF
v_call: TRBV20-1; j_call: TRBJ2-3; cdr3_aa: CSARLAGEFSDTQYF
v_call: TRBV12-3/TRBV12-4; j_call: TRBJ1-1; cdr3_aa: CASRTTGNTEAFF
v_call: TRBV20-1; j_call: TRBJ1-1; cdr3_aa: CSAGRQQGEAFF
v_call: TRBV20-1; j_call: TRBJ2-7; cdr3_aa: CSARARPYEQYF
v_call: TRBV5-6; j_call: TRBJ2-2; cdr3_aa: CASSRTSGPPGELFF
v_call: TRBV12-3/TRBV12-4; j_call: TRBJ2-1; cdr3_aa: CASRLTSSGEQFF
v_call: TRBV5-6; j_call: TRBJ2-5; cdr3_aa: CASSGSGAEEQETQYF
v_call: TRBV9; j_call: TRBJ2-7; cdr3_aa: CASSVRGGSYEQYF
v_call: TRBV3-1; j_call: TRBJ2-2; cdr3_aa: CASSPLAGEGGELFF
v_call: TRBV10-2; j_call: TRBJ2-2; cdr3_aa: CATGDRQIYTGELFF
v_call: TRBV9; j_call: TRBJ2-1; cdr3_aa: CASSAQLAGIYNEQFF
v_call: TRBV20-1; j_call: TRBJ1-5; cdr3_aa: CSARDTYSNQPQHF
v_call: TRBV20-1; j_call: TRBJ2-7; cdr3_aa: CSAHLPGHLYEQYF
v_call: TRBV7-9; j_call: TRBJ2-7; cdr3_aa: CASSRDRVRHEQYF
v_call: TRBV6-2/TRBV6-3; j_call: TRBJ2-2; cdr3_aa: CASRPRAMGGELFF
v_call: TRBV4-3; j_call: TRBJ2-7; cdr3_aa: CASSQDTRGQVEQYF
v_call: TRBV20-1; j_call: TRBJ2-5; cdr3_aa: CSARVLDRGLETQYF
v_call: TRBV12-3/TRBV12-4; j_call: TRBJ2-2; cdr3_aa: CASSSHADRARTGELFF
v_call: TRBV20-1; j_call: TRBJ2-7; cdr3_aa: CSARDFSGSHEQYF
v_call: TRBV5-1; j_call: TRBJ2-5; cdr3_aa: CASTTLGRSQETQYF
v_call: TRBV29-1; j_call: TRBJ2-3; cdr3_aa: CSVPRGDTQYF
v_call: TRBV9; j_call: TRBJ2-1; cdr3_aa: CASSVKGRGGNYNEQFF
v_call: TRBV2; j_call: TRBJ1-1; cdr3_aa: CASSEAELEAFF